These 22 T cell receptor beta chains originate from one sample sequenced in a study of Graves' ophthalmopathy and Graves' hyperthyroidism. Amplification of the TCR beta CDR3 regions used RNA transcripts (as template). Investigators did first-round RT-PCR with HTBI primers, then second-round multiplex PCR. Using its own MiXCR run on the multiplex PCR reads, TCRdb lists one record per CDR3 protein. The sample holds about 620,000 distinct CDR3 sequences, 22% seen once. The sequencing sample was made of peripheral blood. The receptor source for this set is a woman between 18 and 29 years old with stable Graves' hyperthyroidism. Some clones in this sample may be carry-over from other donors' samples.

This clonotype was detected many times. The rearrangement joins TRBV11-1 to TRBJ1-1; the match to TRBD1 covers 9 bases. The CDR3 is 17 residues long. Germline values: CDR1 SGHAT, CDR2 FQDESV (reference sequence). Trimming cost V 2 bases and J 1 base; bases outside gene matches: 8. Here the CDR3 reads CASSLPRQGGANTEAFF. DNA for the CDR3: TGTGCCAGCAGCTTACCTAGACAGGGGGGAGCGAACACTGAAGCTTTCTTT.

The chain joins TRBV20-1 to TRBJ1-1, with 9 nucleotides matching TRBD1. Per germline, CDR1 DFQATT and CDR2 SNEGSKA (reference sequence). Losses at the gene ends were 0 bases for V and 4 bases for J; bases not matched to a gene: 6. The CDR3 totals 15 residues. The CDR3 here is CSARDLGQGGTEAFF. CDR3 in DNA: TGCAGTGCTAGAGATCTGGGACAGGGAGGCACTGAAGCTTTCTTT.

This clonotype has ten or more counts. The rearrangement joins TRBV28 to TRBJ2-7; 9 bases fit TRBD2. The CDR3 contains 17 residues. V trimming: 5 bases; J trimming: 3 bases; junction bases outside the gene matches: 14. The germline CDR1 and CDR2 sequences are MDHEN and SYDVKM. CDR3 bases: TGTGCCAGCAGTCCCTCGCGAGGTAGCGGGAGTAGCTACGAGCAGTACTTC. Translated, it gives CASSPSRGSGSSYEQYF.

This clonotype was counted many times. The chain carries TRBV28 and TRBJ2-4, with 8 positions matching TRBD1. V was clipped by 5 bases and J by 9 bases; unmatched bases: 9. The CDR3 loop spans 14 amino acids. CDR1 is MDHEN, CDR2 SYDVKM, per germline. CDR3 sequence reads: CASSGRQGTGIQYF. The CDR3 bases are TGTGCCAGCAGTGGACGACAGGGGACGGGCATTCAGTACTTC.

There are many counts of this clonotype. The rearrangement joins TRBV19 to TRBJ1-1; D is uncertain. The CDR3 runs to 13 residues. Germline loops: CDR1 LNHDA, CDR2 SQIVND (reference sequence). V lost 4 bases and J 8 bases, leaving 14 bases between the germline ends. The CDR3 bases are TGTGCCAGTAGTACGGGCAGCGCCGTCGAAGCTTTCTTT. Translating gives CASSTGSAVEAFF. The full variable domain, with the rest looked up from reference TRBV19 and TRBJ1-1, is DGGITQSPKYLFRKEGQNVTLSCEQNLNHDAMYWYRQDPGQGLRLIYYSQIVNDFQKGDIAEGYSVSREKKESFPLTVTSAQKNPTAFYLCASSTGSAVEAFFGQGTRLTVV.

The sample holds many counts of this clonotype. The CDR3 nucleotides are TGTGCCAGTAGCCTCCTGGTAACGGGAAATCAGCCCCAGCATTTT. As protein: CASSLLVTGNQPQHF. J is TRBJ1-5 and V is TRBV19, with D uncertain. Germline CDR1 reads LNHDA; CDR2 reads SQIVND (reference sequence). The CDR3 sequence is 15 residues long. The V and J ends lost 6 bases and 4 bases respectively, with 16 bases between them.

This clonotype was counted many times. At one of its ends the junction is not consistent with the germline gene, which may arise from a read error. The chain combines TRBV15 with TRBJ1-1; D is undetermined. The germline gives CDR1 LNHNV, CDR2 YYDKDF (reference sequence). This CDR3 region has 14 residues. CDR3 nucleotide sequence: TGTGTCACCACCGTAGGACGGGGAAACACTGAAGCTTTCTTT. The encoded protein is CVTTVGRGNTEAFF. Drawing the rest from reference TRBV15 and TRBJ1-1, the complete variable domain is DAMVIQNPRYQVTQFGKPVTLSCSQTLNHNVMYWYQQKSSQAPKLLFHYYDKDFNNEADTPDNFQSRRPNTSFCFLDIRSPGLGDTAMYLCVTTVGRGNTEAFFGQGTRLTVV.

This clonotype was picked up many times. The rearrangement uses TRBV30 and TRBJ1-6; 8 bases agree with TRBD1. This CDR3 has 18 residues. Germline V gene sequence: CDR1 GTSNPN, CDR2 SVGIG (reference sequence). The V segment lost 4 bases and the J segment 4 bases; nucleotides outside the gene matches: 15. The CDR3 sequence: CAWTLAWDRRPYNSPLHF. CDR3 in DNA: TGTGCCTGGACTCTCGCTTGGGACAGGAGACCTTATAATTCACCCCTCCACTTT.

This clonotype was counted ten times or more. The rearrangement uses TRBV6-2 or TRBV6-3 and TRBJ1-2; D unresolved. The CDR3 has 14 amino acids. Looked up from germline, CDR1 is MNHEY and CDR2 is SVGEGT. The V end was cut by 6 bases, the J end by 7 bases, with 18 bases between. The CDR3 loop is CASSPDMFVGGYTF. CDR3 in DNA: TGTGCCAGCAGCCCCGACATGTTCGTCGGTGGCTACACCTTC.

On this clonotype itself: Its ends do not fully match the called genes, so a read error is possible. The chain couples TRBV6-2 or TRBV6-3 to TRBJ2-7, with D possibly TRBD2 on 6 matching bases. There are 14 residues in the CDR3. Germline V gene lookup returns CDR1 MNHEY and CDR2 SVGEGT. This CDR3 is CAILCGVLTYDQYF. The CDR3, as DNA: TGTGCCATCCTATGCGGGGTCCTAACCTACGATCAGTACTTC.

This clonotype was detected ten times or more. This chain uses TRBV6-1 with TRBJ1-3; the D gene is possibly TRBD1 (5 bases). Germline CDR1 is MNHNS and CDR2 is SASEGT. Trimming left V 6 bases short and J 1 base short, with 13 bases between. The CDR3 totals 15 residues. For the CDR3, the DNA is TGTGCCAGCAGAAGGGACGGCTGGTCTGGAAACACCATATATTTT. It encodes CASRRDGWSGNTIYF.

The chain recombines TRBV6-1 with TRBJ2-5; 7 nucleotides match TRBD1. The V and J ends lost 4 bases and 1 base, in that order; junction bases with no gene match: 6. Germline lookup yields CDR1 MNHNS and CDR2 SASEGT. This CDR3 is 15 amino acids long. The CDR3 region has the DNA TGTGCCAGCAGTGGAGGAGCAGGGGGCCAAGAGACCCAGTACTTC. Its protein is CASSGGAGGQETQYF.

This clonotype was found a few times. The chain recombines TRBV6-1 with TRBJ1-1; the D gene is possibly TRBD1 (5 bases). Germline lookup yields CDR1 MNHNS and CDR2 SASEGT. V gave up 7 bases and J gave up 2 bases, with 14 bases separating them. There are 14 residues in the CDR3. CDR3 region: CASTPGPRNTEAFF. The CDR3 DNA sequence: TGTGCCAGCACTCCGGGACCCCGAAACACTGAAGCTTTCTTT.

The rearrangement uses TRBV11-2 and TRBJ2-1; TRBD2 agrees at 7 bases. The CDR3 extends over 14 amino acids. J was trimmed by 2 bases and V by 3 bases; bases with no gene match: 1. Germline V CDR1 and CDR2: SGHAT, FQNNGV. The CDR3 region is CASSFGLAYNEQFF. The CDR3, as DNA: TGTGCCAGCAGCTTCGGACTAGCCTACAATGAGCAGTTCTTC.

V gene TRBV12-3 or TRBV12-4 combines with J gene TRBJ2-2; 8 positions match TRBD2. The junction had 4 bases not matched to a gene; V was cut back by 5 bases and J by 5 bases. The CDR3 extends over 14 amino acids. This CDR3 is CASSSGRATGELFF. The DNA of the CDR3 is TGTGCCAGCAGTAGCGGGAGAGCGACCGGGGAGCTGTTTTTT.

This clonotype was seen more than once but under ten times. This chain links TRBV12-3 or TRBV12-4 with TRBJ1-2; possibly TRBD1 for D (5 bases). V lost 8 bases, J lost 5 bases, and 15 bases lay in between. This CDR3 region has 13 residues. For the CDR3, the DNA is TGTGCCAGCGCCCCTATGAGGGGTTATGGCTACACCTTC. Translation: CASAPMRGYGYTF.

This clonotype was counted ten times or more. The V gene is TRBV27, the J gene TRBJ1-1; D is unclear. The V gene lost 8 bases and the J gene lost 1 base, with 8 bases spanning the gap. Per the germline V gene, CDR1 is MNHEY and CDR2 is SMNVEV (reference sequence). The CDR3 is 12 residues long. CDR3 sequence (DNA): TGTGCCAGCTTTCGAAAGAACACTGAAGCTTTCTTT. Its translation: CASFRKNTEAFF.

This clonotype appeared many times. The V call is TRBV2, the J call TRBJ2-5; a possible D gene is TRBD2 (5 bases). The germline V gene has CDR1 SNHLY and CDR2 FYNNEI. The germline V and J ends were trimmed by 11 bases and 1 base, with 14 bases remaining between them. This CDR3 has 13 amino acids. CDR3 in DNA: TGTGCCTTTTCAGGAGGCATCCAAGAGACCCAGTACTTC. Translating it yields CAFSGGIQETQYF.

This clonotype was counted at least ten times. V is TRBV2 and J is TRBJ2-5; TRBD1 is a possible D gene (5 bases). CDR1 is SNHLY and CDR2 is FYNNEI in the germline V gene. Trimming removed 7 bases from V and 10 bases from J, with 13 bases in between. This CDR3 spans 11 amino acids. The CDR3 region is CASTTGQGQYF. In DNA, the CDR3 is TGTGCCAGCACCACCGGACAAGGCCAGTACTTC.

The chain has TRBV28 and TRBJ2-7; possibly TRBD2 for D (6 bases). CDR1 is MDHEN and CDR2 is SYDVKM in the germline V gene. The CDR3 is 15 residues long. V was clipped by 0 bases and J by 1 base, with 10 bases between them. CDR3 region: CASSLWGTLSYEQYF. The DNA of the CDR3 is TGTGCCAGCAGTTTATGGGGGACTCTATCCTACGAGCAGTACTTC. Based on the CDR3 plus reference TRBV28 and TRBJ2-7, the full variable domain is DVKVTQSSRYLVKRTGEKVFLECVQDMDHENMFWYRQDPGLGLRLIYFSYDVKMKEKGDIPEGYSVSREKKERFSLILESASTNQTSMYLCASSLWGTLSYEQYFGPGTRLTVT.

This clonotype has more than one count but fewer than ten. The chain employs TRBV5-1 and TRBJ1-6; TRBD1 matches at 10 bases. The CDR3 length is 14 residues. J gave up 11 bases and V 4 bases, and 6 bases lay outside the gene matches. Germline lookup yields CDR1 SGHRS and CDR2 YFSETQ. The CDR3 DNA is TGCGCCAGCAGCGGGGGACAGGGGAACCCACCCCTCCACTTT. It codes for CASSGGQGNPPLHF.

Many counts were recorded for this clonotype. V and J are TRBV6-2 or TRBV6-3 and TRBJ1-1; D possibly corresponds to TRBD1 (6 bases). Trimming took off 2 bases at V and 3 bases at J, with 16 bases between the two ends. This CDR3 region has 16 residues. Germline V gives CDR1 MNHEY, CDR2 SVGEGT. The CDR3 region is CASSYGSLTGHTEAFF. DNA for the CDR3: TGTGCCAGCAGTTACGGGTCTCTTACAGGGCACACTGAAGCTTTCTTT.